This is a list of T cell receptor beta chains from one sample in a study of blood T cells in healthy people across ages. TCRdb fed the 5' RACE reads into MiXCR, producing one record per CDR3 protein. Here the sample spans about 650,000 distinct CDR3 sequences, 32% being singletons. Sequencing input: blood. Receptors were obtained from a woman aged 80 or older in good health. Both conserved end residues are part of each CDR3. The order of the fields is D gene, CDR3 length, J gene, clone size, V gene, CDR3 protein, CDR3 DNA. A D gene is named only where the DNA matches it firmly. Rows may omit the clone size; those that give it use once, few, many or a size class.

.,12,TRBJ1-4,many,TRBV10-3,CAIGRPNEKLFF,TGTGCCATCGGACGGCCTAATGAAAAACTGTTTTTT
.,13,TRBJ1-6,.,TRBV6-2/TRBV6-3,CASREGEDSPLHF,TGTGCCAGCAGGGAGGGCGAAGATTCACCCCTCCACTTT
TRBD1,15,TRBJ2-5,.,TRBV20-1,CSASPRGGDMETQYF,TGCAGTGCTAGTCCCAGAGGGGGCGATATGGAGACCCAGTACTTC
.,16,TRBJ1-5,.,TRBV7-3,CASSLRRQVINQPQHF,TGTGCCAGCAGCTTAAGGAGACAGGTAATTAATCAGCCCCAGCATTTT
TRBD1,15,TRBJ1-2,few,TRBV5-1,CASSFGQGDNYGYTF,TGCGCCAGCAGCTTCGGACAGGGAGATAACTATGGCTACACCTTC
TRBD2,15,TRBJ2-1,.,TRBV28,CASSLGLAGQETQFF,TGTGCCAGCAGTCTAGGGCTAGCGGGACAAGAGACCCAGTTCTTC
.,16,TRBJ1-2,.,TRBV5-1,CASSLGGGAALGGYTF,TGCGCCAGCAGCTTGGGAGGAGGGGCCGCGTTGGGCGGCTACACCTTC
TRBD2,17,TRBJ2-1,few,TRBV11-2,CASSSRVRGGTYNEQFF,TGTGCCAGCAGCTCCCGGGTGCGGGGGGGCACCTACAATGAGCAGTTCTTC
.,16,TRBJ1-6,few,TRBV20-1,CSAREGRSSYNSPPHF,TGCAGTGCTAGAGAGGGCCGAAGCTCCTATAATTCACCCCCCCACTTT
TRBD1,14,TRBJ1-4,.,TRBV12-3/TRBV12-4,CASRATGGGEKLFF,TGTGCCAGCAGGGCGACAGGGGGGGGTGAAAAACTGTTTTTT
TRBD2,18,TRBJ2-1,many,TRBV5-1,CASSFGTSGGISYNEQFF,TGCGCCAGCAGCTTCGGGACTAGCGGGGGAATATCCTACAATGAGCAGTTCTTC
.,15,TRBJ1-6,few,TRBV20-1,CSARDRTSYNSPLHF,TGCAGTGCTAGAGATCGGACCTCCTATAATTCACCCCTCCACTTT
TRBD1,14,TRBJ1-2,.,TRBV11-1,CASSPLQGIAGYTF,TGTGCCAGCAGCCCTCTACAGGGGATCGCTGGCTACACCTTC
.,11,TRBJ2-7,few,TRBV7-9,CSSSSYYEQYF,TGTTCCAGCAGCTCCTACTACGAGCAGTACTTC
TRBD1,13,TRBJ1-2,many,TRBV10-3,CAISVGTGNGYTF,TGTGCCATCAGTGTAGGGACAGGCAATGGCTACACCTTC
.,14,TRBJ1-1,.,TRBV3-1,CASSPILGRPEAFF,TGTGCCAGCAGCCCGATACTGGGAAGACCTGAAGCTTTCTTT
.,13,TRBJ1-4,many,TRBV12-3/TRBV12-4,CASSFGSNEKLFF,TGTGCCAGCAGTTTCGGCAGTAATGAAAAACTGTTTTTT
.,13,TRBJ2-7,many,TRBV5-1,CASSTDASYEQYF,TGCGCCAGCAGCACGGACGCCTCCTACGAGCAGTACTTC
.,15,TRBJ1-4,many,TRBV5-1,CASRGTWGTNEKLFF,TGCGCCAGCAGGGGTACCTGGGGAACTAATGAAAAACTGTTTTTT
.,14,TRBJ2-7,.,TRBV24-1,CATSGRAAPYEQYF,TGTGCCACCTCGGGTAGGGCGGCCCCCTACGAGCAGTACTTC
.,17,TRBJ1-1,.,TRBV27,CASSLSGMSWAGTEAFF,TGTGCCAGCAGTTTATCTGGGATGTCGTGGGCTGGCACTGAAGCTTTCTTT
.,13,TRBJ2-7,many,TRBV6-5,CASTADVSYEQYF,TGTGCCAGCACCGCCGACGTGTCCTACGAGCAGTACTTC
TRBD2,16,TRBJ2-7,.,TRBV10-3,CAISDPGGREPYEQYF,TGTGCCATCAGTGACCCGGGAGGGAGGGAACCCTACGAGCAGTACTTC
.,13,TRBJ1-2,many,TRBV20-1,CSARDRPGSGYTF,TGCAGTGCTAGAGATAGGCCAGGGAGTGGCTACACCTTC
TRBD2,17,TRBJ2-5,many,TRBV7-9,CASSSPRSGGAGETQYF,TGTGCCAGCAGCTCCCCTCGTAGCGGGGGGGCCGGAGAGACCCAGTACTTC
.,16,TRBJ1-3,.,TRBV5-1,CASSLVPGGGGNTIYF,TGCGCCAGCAGCTTGGTTCCCGGGGGCGGTGGAAACACCATATATTTT
.,13,TRBJ1-6,many,TRBV5-1,CASSFKDNSPLHF,TGCGCCAGCAGCTTTAAAGATAATTCACCCCTCCACTTT
.,14,TRBJ2-3,many,TRBV5-1,CASSGGDLTDTQYF,TGCGCCAGCAGCGGAGGGGACCTCACAGATACGCAGTATTTT
.,14,TRBJ2-2,few,TRBV5-1,CASSFSTITGELFF,TGCGCCAGCAGCTTCTCCACCATCACCGGGGAGCTGTTTTTT
TRBD2,16,TRBJ2-5,many,TRBV24-1,CATSDRTSGAQETQYF,TGTGCCACCAGTGATCGGACTAGCGGGGCACAAGAGACCCAGTACTTC
.,15,TRBJ2-3,few,TRBV7-2,CASSLSRGFTDTQYF,TGTGCCAGCAGCTTAAGTCGAGGGTTCACAGATACGCAGTATTTT
.,13,TRBJ1-2,many,TRBV6-5,CASSFGQSYGYTF,TGTGCCAGCAGTTTCGGACAGTCCTATGGCTACACCTTC
.,17,TRBJ2-3,many,TRBV7-2,CASSGPDRRSSTDTQYF,TGTGCCAGCAGCGGTCCGGACAGACGATCTAGCACAGATACGCAGTATTTT
.,15,TRBJ2-2,few,TRBV5-1,CASSSRSGFTGELFF,TGCGCCAGCAGCTCACGGAGCGGATTCACCGGGGAGCTGTTTTTT
.,16,TRBJ2-1,many,TRBV6-1,CASSETAQSPRNEQFF,TGTGCCAGCAGTGAAACGGCTCAATCGCCTAGGAATGAGCAGTTCTTC
TRBD1,13,TRBJ2-3,many,TRBV3-1,CASSPGQGNTQYF,TGTGCCAGCAGCCCTGGACAGGGGAATACGCAGTATTTT
TRBD1,15,TRBJ1-1,.,TRBV30,CAWRGQGVARSEAFF,TGTGCCTGGAGGGGCCAGGGGGTAGCAAGATCTGAAGCTTTCTTT